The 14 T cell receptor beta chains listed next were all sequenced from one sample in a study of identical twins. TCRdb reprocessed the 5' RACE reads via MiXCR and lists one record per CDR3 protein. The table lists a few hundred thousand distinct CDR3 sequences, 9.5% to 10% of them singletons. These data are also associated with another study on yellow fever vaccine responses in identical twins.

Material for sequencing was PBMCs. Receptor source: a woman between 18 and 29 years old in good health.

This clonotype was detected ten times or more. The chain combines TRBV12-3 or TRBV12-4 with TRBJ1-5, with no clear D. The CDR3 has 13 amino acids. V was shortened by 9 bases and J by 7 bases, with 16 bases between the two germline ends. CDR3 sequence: CASSIGGVQPQHF. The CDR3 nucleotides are TGTGCCAGTTCAATCGGTGGGGTCCAGCCCCAGCATTTT.

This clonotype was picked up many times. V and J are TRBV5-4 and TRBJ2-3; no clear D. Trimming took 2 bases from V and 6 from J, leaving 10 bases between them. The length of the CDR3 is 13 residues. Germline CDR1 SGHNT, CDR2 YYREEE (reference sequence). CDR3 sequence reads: CASSLGTVDTQYF. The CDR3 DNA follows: TGTGCCAGCAGCTTAGGAACCGTCGATACGCAGTATTTT.

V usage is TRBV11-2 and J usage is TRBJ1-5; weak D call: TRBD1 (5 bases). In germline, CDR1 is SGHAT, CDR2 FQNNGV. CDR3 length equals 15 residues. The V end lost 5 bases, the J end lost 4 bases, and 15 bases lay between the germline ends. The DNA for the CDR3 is TGTGCCAGCAGCAAAGGGGTTCGTGGGAATCAGCCCCAGCATTTT. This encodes CASSKGVRGNQPQHF.

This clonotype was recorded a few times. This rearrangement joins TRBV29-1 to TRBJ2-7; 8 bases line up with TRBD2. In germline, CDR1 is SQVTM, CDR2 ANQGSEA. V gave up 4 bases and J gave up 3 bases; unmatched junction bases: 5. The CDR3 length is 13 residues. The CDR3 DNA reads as TGCAGCGTTGTGGCGGGGGGCCGCTACGAGCAGTACTTC. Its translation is CSVVAGGRYEQYF.

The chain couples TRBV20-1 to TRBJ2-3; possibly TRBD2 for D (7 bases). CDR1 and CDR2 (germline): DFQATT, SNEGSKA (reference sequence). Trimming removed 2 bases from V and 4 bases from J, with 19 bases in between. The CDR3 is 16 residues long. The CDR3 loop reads CSARPRGGEVADTQYF. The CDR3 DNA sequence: TGCAGTGCTAGACCGAGGGGGGGAGAGGTGGCAGATACGCAGTATTTT.

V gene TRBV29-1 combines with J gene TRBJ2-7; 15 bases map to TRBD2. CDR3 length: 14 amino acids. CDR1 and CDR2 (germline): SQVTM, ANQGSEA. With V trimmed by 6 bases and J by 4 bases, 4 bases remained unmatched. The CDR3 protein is CSVRGLAGGYEQYF. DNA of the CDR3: TGCAGCGTCAGGGGACTAGCGGGAGGTTACGAGCAGTACTTC.

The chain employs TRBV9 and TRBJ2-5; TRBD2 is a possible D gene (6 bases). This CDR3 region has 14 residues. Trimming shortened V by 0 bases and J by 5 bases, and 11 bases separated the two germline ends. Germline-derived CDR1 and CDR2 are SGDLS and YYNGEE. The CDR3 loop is CASSVGSLAETQYF. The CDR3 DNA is TGTGCCAGCAGCGTAGGGTCTCTAGCGGAGACCCAGTACTTC.

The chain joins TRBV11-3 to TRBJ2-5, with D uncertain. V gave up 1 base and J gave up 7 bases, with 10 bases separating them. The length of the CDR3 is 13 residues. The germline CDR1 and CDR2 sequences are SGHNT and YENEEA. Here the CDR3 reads CASSLASLGTQYF. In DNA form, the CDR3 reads TGTGCCAGCAGCTTAGCCAGTCTGGGGACCCAGTACTTC.

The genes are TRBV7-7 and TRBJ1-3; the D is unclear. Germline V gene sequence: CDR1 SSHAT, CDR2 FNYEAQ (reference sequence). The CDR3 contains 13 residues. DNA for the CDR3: TGTGCTAGCGGCACAGCTTTTGGAAACACCATATATTTT. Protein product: CASGTAFGNTIYF. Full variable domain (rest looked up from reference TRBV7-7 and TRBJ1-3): GAGVSQSPRYKVTKRGQDVTLRCDPISSHATLYWYQQALGQGPEFLTYFNYEAQPDKSGLPSDRFSAERPEGSISTLTIQRTEQRDSAMYRCASGTAFGNTIYFGEGSWLTVV.

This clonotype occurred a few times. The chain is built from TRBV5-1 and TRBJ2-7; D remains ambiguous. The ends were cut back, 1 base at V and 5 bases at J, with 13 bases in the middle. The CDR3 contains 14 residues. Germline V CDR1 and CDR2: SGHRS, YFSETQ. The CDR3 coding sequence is TGCGCCAGCAGCTTGTCGTACGATGTGGACGAGCAGTACTTC. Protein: CASSLSYDVDEQYF. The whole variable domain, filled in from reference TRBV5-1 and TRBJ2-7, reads KAGVTQTPRYLIKTRGQQVTLSCSPISGHRSVSWYQQTPGQGLQFLFEYFSETQRNKGNFPGRFSGRQFSNSRSEMNVSTLELGDSALYLCASSLSYDVDEQYFGPGTRLTVT.

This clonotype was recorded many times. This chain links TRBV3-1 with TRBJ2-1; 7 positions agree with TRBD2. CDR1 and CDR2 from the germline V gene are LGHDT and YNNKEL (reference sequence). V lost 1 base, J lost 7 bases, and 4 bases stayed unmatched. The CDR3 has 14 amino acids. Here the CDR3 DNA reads TGTGCCAGCAGCCAAGTCCCCGGGGGGAATGAGCAGTTCTTC. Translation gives CASSQVPGGNEQFF.

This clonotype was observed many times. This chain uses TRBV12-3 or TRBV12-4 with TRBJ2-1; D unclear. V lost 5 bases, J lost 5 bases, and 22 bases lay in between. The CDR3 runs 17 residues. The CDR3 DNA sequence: TGTGCCAGCAGTCCGGAACGATTTGGTCGCGTTAACAATGAGCAGTTCTTC. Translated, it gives CASSPERFGRVNNEQFF.

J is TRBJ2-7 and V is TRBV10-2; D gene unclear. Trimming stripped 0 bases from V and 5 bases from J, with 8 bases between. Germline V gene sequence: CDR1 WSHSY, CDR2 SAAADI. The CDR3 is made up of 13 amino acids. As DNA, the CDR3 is TGCGCCAGCAGTGAGTCCCCGAGGCACGAGCAGTACTTC. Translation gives CASSESPRHEQYF.

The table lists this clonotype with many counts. CDR3 in amino acids: CASSLSGNTGELFF. In nucleotides, the CDR3 is TGTGCCAGCAGTTTAAGCGGGAACACCGGGGAGCTGTTTTTT. The chain is built from TRBV12-3 or TRBV12-4 and TRBJ2-2, with D possibly TRBD2 on 5 matching bases. CDR3 size: 14 residues. V gave up 2 bases and J gave up 1 base, with 5 bases separating them.